A single sample gave rise to the 2 T cell receptor beta chains below, sequenced in a study of cytomegalovirus exposure and HLA in healthy donors. Primers included in the PCR were 60 Vbeta and 13 Jbeta primers. Clones were read by immunoSEQ multiplex PCR, and TCRdb kept only the in-frame ones, dropping some. The data show more than 85,000 clones, less than 80% seen once. Material for sequencing was PBMCs. Every receptor here comes from a man aged 40-49 years in good health and CMV-seronegative.

This chain uses TRBV28 with TRBJ2-4; 8 bases are a match to TRBD2. This CDR3 contains 17 residues. Germline V lookup: CDR1 MDHEN, CDR2 SYDVKM. V was clipped by 1 base and J by 10 bases; unmatched bases: 15. CDR3 sequence (DNA): TGTGCCAGCAGTTTATTCTCGGGAGGGACACGGCGTTCGATTCAGTACTTC. The encoded protein is CASSLFSGGTRRSIQYF.

The CDR3 DNA sequence: TGTGCCAGCAGAGCCGGGACAGTGAAAAATGAGCAGTTCTTC. Translating it yields CASRAGTVKNEQFF. The chain joins TRBV27 to TRBJ2-1, with 7 positions matching TRBD1. The V segment lost 6 bases and the J segment 7 bases; nucleotides outside the gene matches: 9. Germline V lookup: CDR1 MNHEY, CDR2 SMNVEV (reference sequence). The CDR3 sequence is 14 residues long.